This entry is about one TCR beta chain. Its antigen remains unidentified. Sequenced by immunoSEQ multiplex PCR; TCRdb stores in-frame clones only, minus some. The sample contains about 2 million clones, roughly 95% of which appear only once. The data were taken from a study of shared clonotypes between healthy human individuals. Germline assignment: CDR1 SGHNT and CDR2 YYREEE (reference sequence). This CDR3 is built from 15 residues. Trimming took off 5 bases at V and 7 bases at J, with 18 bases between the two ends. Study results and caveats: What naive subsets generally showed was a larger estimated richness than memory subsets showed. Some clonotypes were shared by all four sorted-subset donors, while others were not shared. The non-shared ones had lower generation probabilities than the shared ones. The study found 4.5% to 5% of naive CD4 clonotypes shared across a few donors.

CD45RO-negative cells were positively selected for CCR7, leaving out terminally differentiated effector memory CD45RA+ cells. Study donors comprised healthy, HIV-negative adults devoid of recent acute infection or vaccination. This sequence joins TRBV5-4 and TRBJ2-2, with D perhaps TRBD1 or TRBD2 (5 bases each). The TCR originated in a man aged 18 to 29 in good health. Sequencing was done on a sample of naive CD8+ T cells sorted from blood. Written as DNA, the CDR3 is TGTGCCAGCAGGCCGGGTGAGGGGAACGTCGGGGAGCTGTTTTTT. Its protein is CASRPGEGNVGELFF.